This T cell receptor (beta chain) was documented in a study of radiation and T cells in renal cell carcinoma (dated by TCRdb to between 2020 and 2021). For the study in its entirety: Samples came from a clinical trial, in which primary renal cell carcinomas received 15 Gy stereotactic body radiation therapy followed by nephrectomy 4 weeks later. In total, 50 or so samples, comprising 26 tumors and approximately 27 peripheral blood samples, were subjected to TCR beta sequencing. A total of 4,016,671 unique CDR3 nucleotide sequences, encoding 2.5 million to 3 million unique CDR3 amino acid sequences, were found across all 50 or so samples. Broader findings and caveats from the paper: No pretreatment tumor biopsies were available, so the baseline intratumoral presence of clonotypes could not be determined. Effects of radiation dose or scheduling on the TCR repertoire could not be addressed with the single-armed trial design. Blood repertoire dynamics were not followed beyond 4 weeks after treatment. In blood, the top tumor clonotypes increased between baseline and 2 weeks post-radiation and then shrank by 4 weeks, which suggests that tumor-resident clones expanded only transiently.

Of note for this clone: It has no known antigen specificity. Base qualities are not recorded, but no much larger clone differs from it by a single base.

The immunoSEQ kit was used, according to the manufacturer's recommendations, to generate TCR beta libraries from genomic DNA. Library preparation used a first multiplex PCR with proprietary primers, then a second PCR adding unique barcodes, with bead cleanups after each round. Each sample batch included a kit-provided positive control reaction and a negative control reaction. The final libraries were assessed on an Agilent 4200 TapeStation D1000 ScreenTape, pooled by volume, and quantified by qPCR. Sequencing was performed on an Illumina NextSeq500 with a MidOutput 150-cycle cartridge, and 156 Read1 and 15 Index1 cycles were run with kit custom primers. The pooled library was loaded at around 0.93 pM with approximately 18% PhiX control spiked in. The authors processed their data as follows. The vendor-processed data were analyzed in R, and a clonotype was defined as all T cells that share the same CDR3 nucleotide sequence. For clone abundance analyses, frequencies were normalized to the 10,000 most abundant clones per sample. Public T cell clones, averaging fewer than five per sample, were removed before analysis. An abundance difference of at least 32-fold between compartments was the criterion for calling clonotypes tumor-enriched or baseline blood-enriched. A beta-binomial differential abundance model was used to identify clonotypes that were expanded or contracted between blood time points. Similarity between tumor and blood repertoires was quantified using the Baroni-Urbani and Buser coefficient, and groups were compared with two-tailed Wilcoxon tests in R. The immuneACCESS repertoire file appears here via TCRdb, limited to in-frame rearrangements. These files lack a portion of the clones; in checked studies, under half of the deficit traces to unresolved V genes, and the cause of the others is not known. That table gives V, J and clone size, and the DNA gave D and trimming. The sample table lists 45,000 to 65,000 clones, around 78% of them with a count of one. The ten largest clones represent about 7.1% of the sample.

For CDR1 and CDR2, the germline V gene lists SGHRS and YFSETQ. Trimming takes 3 bases off V and 4 bases off J; junction bases not matched to a gene: 3. The CDR3 starts with the cysteine, ends with the phenylalanine, and has 13 residues. Only the CDR3 DNA stays, 39 bases, in frame from base 1. The time point label on this specimen signifies: baseline pretreatment blood. Per the publication, the treatment or condition label means: 15 Gy SBRT to primary tumor, nephrectomy 4 weeks later. Serial peripheral blood from radiation-treated patients was sampled at baseline, 2 weeks and 4 weeks after SBRT to track tumor-enriched clonotypes. Every patient had renal cell carcinoma of clear cell pathology. Genomic DNA for TCR sequencing was prepared using the QIAamp DNA Blood Mini Kit (Qiagen). Only samples passing all quality control checks were included in the analyses.

This material consisted of blood, taken from a patient whose treatment included radiotherapy and nephrectomy. The receptor's source is a man in his 60s with renal cell carcinoma. In this chain, TRBV5-1 is recombined with TRBJ1-1, with 7 bases matching TRBD1. The DNA is as follows: TGCGCCAGCAGCTCAGGACAGGCCACTGAAGCTTTCTTT. Its protein is CASSSGQATEAFF.